Shown below are 8 T cell receptor beta chains from a single sample sequenced in a study of identical twins. TCRdb reanalysed the 5' RACE reads using MiXCR and keeps one entry per CDR3 protein. The data contain approximately 500,000 distinct CDR3 sequences, 20% to 25% of them singletons. A further study also used this sample, focusing on T cells expressing NK-cell markers.

The sequenced sample was CD4+ T cells sorted from blood. Receptor source: a woman aged 18-30 years in good health.

The chain links TRBV19 to TRBJ2-1; 7 bases are shared with TRBD2. Germline loops: CDR1 LNHDA, CDR2 SQIVND (reference sequence). The trim removed 7 bases at V and 7 bases at J, leaving 16 bases unmatched. The CDR3 is 16 amino acids. CDR3 loop: CASTPSLGGRGNEQFF. In nucleotides, the CDR3 is TGTGCCAGTACCCCTTCCCTCGGCGGGAGAGGAAATGAGCAGTTCTTC.

This clonotype turned up a few times. The chain recombines TRBV5-5 with TRBJ2-3; no clear D. This CDR3 has 15 amino acids. V was clipped by 0 bases and J by 0 bases, with 8 bases between them. Per germline, CDR1 SGHKS and CDR2 YYEKEE (reference sequence). CDR3 loop: CASSLEPKSTDTQYF. The CDR3 DNA reads as TGTGCCAGCAGCTTGGAACCGAAAAGCACAGATACGCAGTATTTT.

V and J are TRBV10-1 and TRBJ2-3; 7 positions agree with TRBD2. The CDR3 has 14 amino acids. Germline V CDR1 and CDR2: WNHNN, SYGVQD (reference sequence). J was trimmed by 2 bases and V by 7 bases; bases with no gene match: 6. The CDR3 loop is CASTKGGPTDTQYF. The DNA for the CDR3 is TGCGCCAGCACGAAGGGAGGGCCCACAGATACGCAGTATTTT.

The chain joins TRBV12-3 or TRBV12-4 to TRBJ1-5; D is ambiguous. The CDR3 consists of 15 residues. The V end was cut by 6 bases, the J end by 1 base, with 13 bases between. DNA of the CDR3: TGTGCCAGCAGCTCCGAGGTACTGAGCAATCAGCCCCAGCATTTT. Translated, it gives CASSSEVLSNQPQHF.

V is TRBV6-2 or TRBV6-3 and J is TRBJ2-7; 8 positions match TRBD1. This CDR3 region has 14 residues. V lost 5 bases and J lost 0; bases outside the gene matches: 3. The germline gives CDR1 MNHEY, CDR2 SVGEGT. The CDR3 here is CASSKTGVSYEQYF. The CDR3 DNA sequence: TGTGCCAGCAGTAAGACAGGGGTCTCCTACGAGCAGTACTTC.

This clonotype was observed a handful of times. This rearrangement joins TRBV12-3 or TRBV12-4 to TRBJ2-7; D call uncertain. This CDR3 spans 15 amino acids. The V gene lost 3 bases and the J gene lost 0 bases, with 12 bases spanning the gap. The CDR3 region is CASSFTQTGSYEQYF. The CDR3, as DNA: TGTGCCAGCAGTTTTACCCAGACGGGCTCCTACGAGCAGTACTTC.

This clonotype was detected a few times. The CDR3 is CASSLASSGSLYNEQFF. CDR3 in DNA: TGTGCCAGCAGCTTGGCGTCTAGCGGGAGTCTGTACAATGAGCAGTTCTTC. V is TRBV5-8 and J is TRBJ2-1, with 10 bases fitting TRBD2. There are 17 residues in the CDR3. J lost 4 bases, V lost 0 bases, and 7 bases had no gene match. Germline lookup yields CDR1 SGHTS and CDR2 YDEGEE.

This clonotype was detected a few times. The V and J genes are TRBV7-9 and TRBJ2-1; D gene ambiguous. The CDR3 runs 14 residues. Trimming took off 6 bases at V and 2 bases at J, with 11 bases between the two ends. Germline assignment: CDR1 SEHNR and CDR2 FQNEAQ (reference sequence). The CDR3 is CASSLNGPYNEQFF. In DNA, the CDR3 is TGTGCCAGCAGTTTAAACGGCCCCTACAATGAGCAGTTCTTC.